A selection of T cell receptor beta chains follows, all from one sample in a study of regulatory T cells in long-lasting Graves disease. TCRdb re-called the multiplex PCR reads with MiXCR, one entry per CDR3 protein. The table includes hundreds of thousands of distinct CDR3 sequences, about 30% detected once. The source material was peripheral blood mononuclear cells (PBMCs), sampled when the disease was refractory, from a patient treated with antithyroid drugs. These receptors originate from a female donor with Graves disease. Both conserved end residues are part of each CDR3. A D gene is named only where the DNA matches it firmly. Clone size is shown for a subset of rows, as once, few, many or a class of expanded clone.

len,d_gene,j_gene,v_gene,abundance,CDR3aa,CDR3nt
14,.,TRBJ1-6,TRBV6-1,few,CASSPTERLSPLHF,TGTGCCAGCAGCCCGACAGAGCGCCTTTCACCCCTCCACTTT
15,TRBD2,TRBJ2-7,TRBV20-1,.,CSARDPGTKIDEQYF,TGCAGTGCTAGAGATCCCGGGACTAAGATCGACGAGCAGTACTTC
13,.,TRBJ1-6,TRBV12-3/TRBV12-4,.,CASSFFYYSPLHF,TGTGCCAGCAGTTTTTTTTATTATTCACCCCTCCACTTT
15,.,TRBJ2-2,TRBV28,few,CASSFWQGGTGELFF,TGTGCCAGCAGTTTCTGGCAGGGGGGCACCGGGGAGCTGTTTTTT
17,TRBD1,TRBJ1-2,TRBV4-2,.,CASSQVPGQVTRYGYTF,TGTGCCAGCAGCCAAGTTCCGGGACAGGTTACTCGCTATGGCTACACCTTC
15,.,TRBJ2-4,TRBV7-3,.,CASSQFDGGMDIQYF,TGCGCCAGCAGCCAATTTGACGGGGGCATGGACATTCAGTACTTC
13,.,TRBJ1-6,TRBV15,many,CATRRTVNSPLHF,TGTGCCACCAGGCGGACAGTTAATTCACCCCTCCACTTT
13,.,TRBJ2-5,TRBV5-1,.,CASSFGATETQYF,TGCGCCAGCAGCTTTGGTGCGACAGAGACCCAGTACTTC
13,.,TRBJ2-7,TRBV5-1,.,CASSPGLGHEQYF,TGCGCCAGCAGCCCTGGGCTCGGTCACGAGCAGTACTTC
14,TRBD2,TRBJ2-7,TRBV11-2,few,CASSLPAGPYEQYF,TGTGCCAGCAGCTTACCAGCGGGACCCTACGAGCAGTACTTC
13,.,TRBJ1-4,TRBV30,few,CAWTYSTNEKLFF,TGTGCCTGGACCTACTCAACTAATGAAAAACTGTTTTTT
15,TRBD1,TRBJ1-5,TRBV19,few,CASTPYQGAGQPQHF,TGTGCCAGTACCCCATATCAGGGGGCGGGACAGCCCCAGCATTTT
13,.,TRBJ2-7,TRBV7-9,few,CASSSPLPGEQYF,TGTGCCAGCAGCTCCCCGCTTCCGGGGGAGCAGTACTTC
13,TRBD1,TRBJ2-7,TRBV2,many,CASSPGTEWEQYF,TGTGCCAGCAGCCCCGGGACAGAGTGGGAGCAGTACTTC
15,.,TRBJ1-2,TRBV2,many,CASSLRDVGNYGYTF,TGTGCCAGCAGTCTCCGGGACGTTGGGAACTATGGCTACACCTTC
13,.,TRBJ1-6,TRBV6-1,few,CATVDRRGSPLHF,TGTGCCACGGTCGACCGGAGGGGTTCACCCCTCCACTTT
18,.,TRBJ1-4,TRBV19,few,CASSIGVPGTATNEKLFF,TGTGCCAGTAGTATAGGCGTTCCGGGGACCGCAACTAATGAAAAACTGTTTTTT
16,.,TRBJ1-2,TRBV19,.,CASSSSPLTSSYGYTF,TGTGCCAGTTCTTCATCGCCTCTAACCTCTTCCTATGGCTACACCTTC
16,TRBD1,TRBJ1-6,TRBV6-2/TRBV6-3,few,CASSAGKGQGNSPLHF,TGTGCCAGCAGCGCCGGAAAGGGACAGGGTAATTCACCCCTCCACTTT
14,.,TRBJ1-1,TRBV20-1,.,CSARFAGMNTEASF,TGCAGTGCTAGGTTCGCAGGAATGAACACTGAAGCTTCCTTT
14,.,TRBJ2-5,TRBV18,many,CASSPPVGSETQYF,TGTGCCAGCTCACCACCGGTCGGGAGTGAGACCCAGTACTTC
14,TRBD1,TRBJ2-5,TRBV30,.,CAWEPGTGQETQYF,TGTGCCTGGGAGCCCGGGACAGGGCAAGAGACCCAGTACTTC
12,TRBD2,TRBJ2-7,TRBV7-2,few,CASSSGLAIQYF,TGTGCCAGCAGCTCGGGACTAGCGATTCAGTACTTC
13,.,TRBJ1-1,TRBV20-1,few,CSAKQRVNTEAFF,TGCAGTGCTAAACAGCGGGTGAACACTGAAGCTTTCTTT
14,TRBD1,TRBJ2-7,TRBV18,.,CASSPRDRPYEQYF,TGTGCCAGCTCACCAAGGGACAGACCCTACGAGCAGTACTTC
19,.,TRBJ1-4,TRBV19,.,CASSVRAGLQAPRNEKLFF,TGTGCCAGTAGCGTAAGGGCCGGGCTCCAAGCACCAAGAAATGAAAAACTGTTTTTT
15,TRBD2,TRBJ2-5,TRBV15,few,CATSRDKAGQETQYF,TGTGCCACCAGCAGAGATAAAGCGGGACAAGAGACCCAGTACTTC
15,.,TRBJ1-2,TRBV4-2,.,CASSQEDSRVYGYTF,TGTGCCAGCAGCCAAGAAGATTCTCGGGTCTATGGCTACACCTTC
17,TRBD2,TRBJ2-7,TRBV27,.,CASSYSKSLADSYEQYF,TGTGCCAGCAGTTACTCGAAGAGTCTAGCGGACTCCTACGAGCAGTACTTC
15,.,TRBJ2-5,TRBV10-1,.,CASSESGCCQETQYF,TGCGCCAGCAGTGAGTCAGGGTGCTGCCAAGAGACCCAGTACTTC
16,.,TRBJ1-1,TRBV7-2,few,CASRPVAGTIWTEAFF,TGTGCCAGCAGACCAGTAGCCGGCACAATTTGGACTGAAGCTTTCTTT
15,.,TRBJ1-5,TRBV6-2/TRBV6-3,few,CASSNGQSSNQPQHF,TGTGCCAGCAGTAACGGACAATCTAGCAATCAGCCCCAGCATTTT
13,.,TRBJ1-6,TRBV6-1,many,CASRTYDGSPLHF,TGTGCCAGCAGGACATACGATGGGTCACCCCTCCACTTT
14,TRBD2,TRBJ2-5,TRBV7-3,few,CASSLAGPKGTQYF,TGTGCCAGCAGCCTAGCGGGCCCCAAGGGGACCCAGTACTTC
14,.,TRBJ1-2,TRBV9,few,CASSVNPGVDGYTF,TGTGCCAGCAGCGTAAATCCAGGGGTGGATGGCTACACCTTC
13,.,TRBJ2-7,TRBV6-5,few,CASSYGVGYEQYF,TGTGCCAGCAGTTACGGGGTGGGCTACGAGCAGTACTTC
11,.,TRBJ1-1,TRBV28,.,CASSFGDRAFF,TGTGCCAGCAGTTTTGGGGACCGAGCTTTCTTT
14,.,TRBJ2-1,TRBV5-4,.,CASSPQTSYNEQFF,TGTGCCAGCAGCCCCCAGACTTCCTACAATGAGCAGTTCTTC
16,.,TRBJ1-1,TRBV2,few,CASSEEARKRDTEAFF,TGTGCCAGCAGTGAAGAAGCGAGGAAAAGGGATACTGAAGCTTTCTTT
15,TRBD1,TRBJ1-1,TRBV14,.,CASSQTTGRVAEAFF,TGTGCCAGCAGCCAAACGACAGGGAGAGTTGCTGAAGCTTTCTTT
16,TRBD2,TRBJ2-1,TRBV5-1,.,CASRPSGSSSYNEQFF,TGCGCCAGCAGACCTAGCGGGAGTTCCTCCTACAATGAGCAGTTCTTC
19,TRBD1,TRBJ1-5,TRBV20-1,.,CSARDLRTGGAGGNQPQHF,TGCAGTGCTAGAGATCTAAGGACAGGGGGCGCCGGGGGCAATCAGCCCCAGCATTTT
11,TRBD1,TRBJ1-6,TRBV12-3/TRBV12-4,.,CASRDRGPLHF,TGTGCCAGCAGAGACAGGGGCCCCCTCCACTTT
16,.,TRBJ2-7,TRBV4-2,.,CASSPSTTTDSYEQYF,TGTGCCAGCAGCCCCAGCACCACGACAGACTCCTACGAGCAGTACTTC
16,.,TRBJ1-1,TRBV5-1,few,CASSFPRDTENTEAFF,TGCGCCAGCAGCTTCCCCCGGGACACCGAGAACACTGAAGCTTTCTTT
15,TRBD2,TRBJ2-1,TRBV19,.,CASRTGTSANNEQFF,TGTGCCAGTAGAACCGGGACTAGCGCCAACAATGAGCAGTTCTTC